The T cell receptor beta chain described here comes from a study of shared clonotypes between healthy human individuals (dated by TCRdb to 2018 to 2020). Background for the entire study: The cohort comprised two women and three men aged 18 to 49 years. Libraries were prepared and TCR repertoires were sequenced by different laboratories using diverse techniques, in order to increase sequencing depth and limit assay-specific biases. Between about 0.8 and 9 billion PBMCs per donor were obtained by leukapheresis. To estimate repertoire size and how much clonotype sharing occurs between individuals, the study deeply sequenced the blood TCR repertoires of a handful of healthy adults.

The donors were healthy, HIV-negative adults who had no recently reported acute infections or vaccinations. All donors were Caucasian adults living in Nashville, Tennessee, USA. For unsorted samples, around 85 million PBMCs were counted, and genomic DNA was extracted using the QIAamp DNA Blood Mini kit. After blood collection by leukapheresis, PBMCs were isolated using Ficoll-Histopaque density gradient centrifugation and then cryopreserved in the vapor phase of liquid nitrogen. Study-level results and caveats: Sampling was restricted to blood, and TCR repertoires in tissues likely differ from the TCR repertoires found in blood. Pairwise subsampling indicated that sequencing depth was expected to affect the degree of clonotype sharing among donors. Because the study included a small number of donors, the genetic and exposure-history diversity represented was limited.

With respect to this clone: It has no known antigen specificity. No much larger clonotype is one base removed from it; base qualities were not supplied.

Using the deep immunoSEQ assay, multiplex PCR amplified TCR CDR3 regions from genomic DNA. For each cell subset, the extracted genomic DNA was distributed evenly across all wells of several immunoSEQ 96-well plates, and each plate served as one replicate. For unsorted PBMC, each replicate PCR was loaded with 300 to 350 ng genomic DNA, equivalent to roughly 33,000 T cell genomes. Ten immunoSEQ deep assay plates were used to sequence unsorted PBMC genomic DNA. The purified libraries were quantified using a Qubit 3.0 fluorometer, sized with a Bioanalyzer 2100, and then quantified again using the KAPA Library Quantification kit. A separate single-read 150-cycle Illumina NextSeq 550 flow cell was used to sequence each immunoSEQ 96-well plate. The authors' pipeline ran thus. Because the immunoSEQ output included only junctional sequences and no quality scores, the filtering could not be the same as the filtering used for full-length reads. Sequences were annotated with PyIR, a Python wrapper for IgBLAST v1.9, and V/J genes and CDR3 were assigned using IMGT germline references. Reads were removed for weak V/J assignments (E-value above 1e-6), missing CDR3, stop codons, out-of-frame junctions, or ambiguous translated residues. V3J clonotypes were defined by identical inferred V gene, J gene, and CDR3 amino acid sequence. Percentage overlap between repertoires was computed as shared unique clonotypes divided by the size of the smaller repertoire. Three approaches were used to assess repertoire richness: RTK rarefaction, the Chao1 estimator, and Recon v2.1 estimates of unobserved clonotypes. The clones in this table, taken by TCRdb from immuneACCESS, are in-frame only. Not every clone is retained; where verified, under half of the shortfall comes from an unresolved V gene, and the cause of the rest is unknown. From that table come the V and J calls and clone size; the DNA was used to work out D and trimming. The sample yields under 600,000 clones; 75% to 80% were counted once. The leading ten clones occupy 9.5% to 15% of the sample.

Relative to germline, V is 0 bases shorter and J is 1 base shorter, with 12 bases between their ends. The cysteine opens and the phenylalanine closes a CDR3 of 16 amino acids. The kept DNA is CDR3 alone, 48 bases in frame from the first base. Reading the germline V gene gives CDR1 LGHNA and CDR2 YSLEER. The chain couples TRBV4-3 to TRBJ2-5; there is no confident call for the D gene. The sequenced sample was PBMCs. The origin of this receptor is a woman aged 40 to 55 in good health. Some clones in this sample may be carry-over from other donors' samples. The nucleotide sequence is given as TGCGCCAGCAGCCAAGATGGTCGTAGGGCCCAAGAGACCCAGTACTTC. Translated, this is CASSQDGRRAQETQYF.